The sequence of this T cell receptor (beta chain) was determined in a study of shared clonotypes between healthy human individuals. Study overall: Three plates each covered CD4 naive and memory; CD8 naive two, CD8 memory one. Overall study findings and caveats: Clonotypes that were shared across a few donors made up approximately 5% of naive CD4 clonotypes. Among donors, clonotype sharing was expected to be affected by sequencing depth.

Terminally differentiated effector memory CD45RA+ cells were excluded from the naive CD8 cells, which were CD45RO-negative and positively selected for CCR7. Comments on this clone: Its antigen is unknown.

This CDR3 has 15 residues. Germline V gene lookup returns CDR1 SGHVS and CDR2 FQNEAQ. After removal of 1 base from V and 3 bases from J, the junction contained 4 bases not matched to a gene. The DNA input per sorted-subset replicate PCR was 150 to 200 ng, corresponding to 25,000 to 30,000 T cell genomes. Profiled with immunoSEQ multiplex PCR; TCRdb holds only in-frame clones, not every one. The repertoire holds about 2.1 million clones, 85% to 95% seen once, with over 1.5% in the top ten. The chain is built from TRBV7-8 and TRBJ2-7; TRBD2 agrees at 9 bases. Sequenced: naive CD8+ T cells from PBMCs. The TCR originated in a man aged 18-30 years in good health. Some clones in this sample may be carry-over from other donors' samples. The CDR3 coding sequence is TGTGCCAGCAGCTTAGATCGAGCGGGGGGCTACGAGCAGTACTTC. This codes for CASSLDRAGGYEQYF.